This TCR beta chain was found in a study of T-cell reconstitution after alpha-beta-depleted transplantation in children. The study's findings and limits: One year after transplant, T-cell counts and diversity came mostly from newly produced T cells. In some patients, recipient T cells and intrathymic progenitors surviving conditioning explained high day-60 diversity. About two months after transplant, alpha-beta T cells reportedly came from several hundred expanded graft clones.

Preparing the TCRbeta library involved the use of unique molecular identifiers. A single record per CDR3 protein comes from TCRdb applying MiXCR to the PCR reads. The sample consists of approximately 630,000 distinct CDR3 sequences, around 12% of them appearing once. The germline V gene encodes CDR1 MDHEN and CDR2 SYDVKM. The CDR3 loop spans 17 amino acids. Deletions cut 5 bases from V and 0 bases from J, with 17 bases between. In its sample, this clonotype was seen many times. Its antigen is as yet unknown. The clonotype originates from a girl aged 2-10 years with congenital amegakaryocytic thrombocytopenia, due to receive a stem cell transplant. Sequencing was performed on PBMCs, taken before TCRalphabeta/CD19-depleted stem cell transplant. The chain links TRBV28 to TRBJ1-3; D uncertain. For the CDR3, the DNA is TGTGCCAGCAGTCCCCGAGACCGAGAAAGCTCTGGAAACACCATATATTTT. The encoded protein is CASSPRDRESSGNTIYF.